The 18 T cell receptor beta chains given below trace back to one sample, sequenced in a study of CD8 T cells in ankylosing spondylitis. TCRdb re-derived calls from the 5' RACE reads in MiXCR, one entry per CDR3 protein. The sample lists about 440,000 distinct CDR3 sequences, approximately 17% occurring once. These receptors are not linked to any known antigen. Whole-study results and caveats: Characteristic of ankylosing spondylitis blood, it appeared, was a TCR beta motif comprising roughly 8 highly homologous variants.

The sample comprised blood, either unsorted or a sorted T cell fraction (not recorded which). The receptors derive from a male donor with ankylosing spondylitis.

This clonotype was found once. The rearrangement links TRBV9 to TRBJ2-5; TRBD2 agrees at 9 bases. The V segment lost 0 bases and the J segment 2 bases; nucleotides outside the gene matches: 14. CDR3 size: 19 residues. Looked up from germline, CDR1 is SGDLS and CDR2 is YYNGEE. CDR3 residues: CASSVATAGGPRYQETQYF. CDR3 bases: TGTGCCAGCAGCGTAGCTACTGCGGGGGGGCCCCGGTATCAAGAGACCCAGTACTTC.

In its sample, this clonotype was seen a few times. The gene calls are TRBV10-3 and TRBJ2-5, with D perhaps matching TRBD1 or TRBD2 (5 bases each). This CDR3 region has 13 residues. Trimming cost V 6 bases and J 6 bases, with 14 bases left between them. Germline CDR1 is ENHRY and CDR2 is SYGVKD. Here the CDR3 reads CAIRQGVRKTQYF. As DNA, the CDR3 is TGTGCCATCAGGCAGGGAGTGAGAAAGACCCAGTACTTC.

CDR3 DNA: TGTGCCAGCAGCTTTGGCGGCAGCTCTGGAAACACCATATATTTT. Its translation is CASSFGGSSGNTIYF. J is TRBJ1-3 and V is TRBV7-2; no clear D. The V gene's germline CDR1 is SGHTA and CDR2 FQGNSA. V shed 3 bases and J shed 0 bases, with 9 bases lying between them. The CDR3 has 15 residues.

The chain employs TRBV30 and TRBJ1-5; a weak D match, TRBD1 (5 bases). This CDR3 contains 14 residues. Per germline, CDR1 GTSNPN and CDR2 SVGIG (reference sequence). Trimming removed 4 bases from V and 3 bases from J, with 13 bases in between. As DNA, the CDR3 is TGTGCCTGGACCTTGGACGGGACCAATCAGCCCCAGCATTTT. Translation: CAWTLDGTNQPQHF.

CDR3: CASSSPSTGGWETQYF. CDR3 in DNA: TGTGCCAGCAGTTCCCCTTCGACAGGGGGCTGGGAGACCCAGTACTTC. The rearrangement links TRBV28 to TRBJ2-5; 10 nucleotides agree with TRBD1. The CDR3 has 16 amino acids. Trimming at V came to 4 bases and at J to 5 bases, leaving 10 bases not matched to a gene. Germline assignment: CDR1 MDHEN and CDR2 SYDVKM.

This clonotype was seen only a few times. J is TRBJ2-5 and V is TRBV12-3 or TRBV12-4; D gene ambiguous. Trimming shortened V by 0 bases and J by 8 bases, and 10 bases separated the two germline ends. The CDR3 contains 13 residues. CDR3 in amino acids: CASSLAGWGTQYF. CDR3 DNA: TGTGCCAGCAGTTTAGCCGGCTGGGGTACCCAGTACTTC.

This clonotype was seen a few times. This chain connects TRBV29-1 to TRBJ1-5; TRBD1 aligns across 7 bases. Unmatched junction bases numbered 5, after V lost 6 bases and J lost 3 bases. The germline V gene has CDR1 SQVTM and CDR2 ANQGSEA. This CDR3 contains 13 residues. CDR3 sequence: CSVRTGNNQPQHF. In nucleotides, the CDR3 is TGCAGCGTAAGGACAGGAAACAATCAGCCCCAGCATTTT. Full variable domain (rest looked up from reference TRBV29-1 and TRBJ1-5): SAVISQKPSRDICQRGTSLTIQCQVDSQVTMMFWYRQQPGQSLTLIATANQGSEATYESGFVIDKFPISRPNLTFSTLTVSNMSPEDSSIYLCSVRTGNNQPQHFGDGTRLSIL.

This clonotype was found many times. The chain recombines TRBV4-3 with TRBJ2-3; maybe TRBD2 (6 bases). CDR3 length: 14 amino acids. The germline CDR1 and CDR2 sequences are LGHNA and YSLEER. V gave up 6 bases and J gave up 2 bases, with 12 bases separating them. Here the CDR3 reads CASSRGLYTDTQYF. DNA for the CDR3: TGCGCCAGCAGTCGGGGACTCTACACAGATACGCAGTATTTT.

The V call is TRBV7-9, the J call TRBJ2-1, with D hard to call. This CDR3 is built from 16 residues. The V and J ends lost 1 base and 5 bases respectively, with 15 bases between them. Per the germline V gene, CDR1 is SEHNR and CDR2 is FQNEAQ (reference sequence). The CDR3 nucleotides read TGTGCCAGCAGCTTAGGTTTGCGGAGCCTCGACAATGAGCAGTTCTTC. This encodes CASSLGLRSLDNEQFF. The complete variable domain, with remaining parts taken from reference TRBV7-9 and TRBJ2-1, reads DTGVSQNPRHKITKRGQNVTFRCDPISEHNRLYWYRQTLGQGPEFLTYFQNEAQLEKSRLLSDRFSAERPKGSFSTLEIQRTEQGDSAMYLCASSLGLRSLDNEQFFGPGTRLTVL.

This clonotype was picked up a small number of times. V is TRBV9 and J is TRBJ2-2; 7 bases align to TRBD1. Unmatched junction bases numbered 9, after V lost 4 bases and J lost 3 bases. Germline CDR1 is SGDLS and CDR2 is YYNGEE. The CDR3 is 16 residues long. The CDR3 DNA follows: TGTGCCAGCAGCCTACACGACAGGGAATACACCGGGGAGCTGTTTTTT. Translated: CASSLHDREYTGELFF.

This clonotype was seen a handful of times. The chain joins TRBV20-1 to TRBJ1-3, with a tentative D call TRBD1 (5 bases). Germline CDR1 DFQATT, CDR2 SNEGSKA (reference sequence). The V gene lost 2 bases and the J gene lost 0 bases, with 11 bases spanning the gap. The CDR3 has 15 residues. The CDR3 is CSARRGQGSGNTIYF. CDR3 sequence (DNA): TGCAGTGCTAGACGGGGCCAGGGCTCTGGAAACACCATATATTTT.

V is TRBV12-3 or TRBV12-4 and J is TRBJ1-1, with D tentatively TRBD1 (6 bases). This CDR3 region has 15 residues. The V and J ends lost 1 base and 5 bases respectively, with 14 bases between them. The CDR3 bases are TGTGCCAGCAGTTTAGAATGGGGGGCCGGGACTGAAGCTTTCTTT. Protein product: CASSLEWGAGTEAFF.

This clonotype came up once. The rearrangement joins TRBV5-1 to TRBJ1-1; D remains ambiguous. With 6 bases removed from V and 1 base from J, the gap between germline ends came to 19 bases. This CDR3 region has 16 residues. Germline CDR1 SGHRS, CDR2 YFSETQ. The DNA of the CDR3 is TGCGCCAGCACCCGCACCCCAACAGTGAGGAACACTGAAGCTTTCTTT. Amino acids: CASTRTPTVRNTEAFF. The full variable domain, its missing parts supplied by reference TRBV5-1 and TRBJ1-1, is KAGVTQTPRYLIKTRGQQVTLSCSPISGHRSVSWYQQTPGQGLQFLFEYFSETQRNKGNFPGRFSGRQFSNSRSEMNVSTLELGDSALYLCASTRTPTVRNTEAFFGQGTRLTVV.

This clonotype showed up just a few times. J is TRBJ2-7 and V is TRBV18; maybe TRBD2 (5 bases). CDR1 is KGHSH, CDR2 LQKENI, per germline. The CDR3 loop spans 14 amino acids. Trimming took 0 bases from V and 2 from J, leaving 8 bases between them. The DNA of the CDR3 is TGTGCCAGCTCACCACCGGAGGCGACCTACGAGCAGTACTTC. Protein product: CASSPPEATYEQYF.

The chain combines TRBV28 with TRBJ2-3; 10 nucleotides line up with TRBD2. Trimming cost V 4 bases and J 5 bases; bases outside gene matches: 12. Germline V CDR1 and CDR2: MDHEN, SYDVKM. CDR3 length equals 17 residues. The CDR3 DNA reads as TGTGCCAGCAGTTCCGCTATAGCGGGGGGCGCGGGAGATACGCAGTATTTT. Its translation: CASSSAIAGGAGDTQYF.

The J gene is TRBJ2-3, the V gene TRBV7-8; 8 bases map to TRBD1. CDR3 length: 18 amino acids. The ends lost 2 bases at V and 0 bases at J; junction bases unmatched: 10. From germline, CDR1 is SGHVS and CDR2 FQNEAQ. CDR3 bases: TGTGCCAGCAGCTTACGGGACCCACAGGGGGTTAGCACAGATACGCAGTATTTT. Translating gives CASSLRDPQGVSTDTQYF.

In its sample, this clonotype was seen many times. The CDR3 sequence: CAISEGYSNQPQHF. The CDR3 DNA sequence: TGTGCCATCAGTGAGGGTTATAGCAATCAGCCCCAGCATTTT. The chain combines TRBV10-3 with TRBJ1-5; D remains ambiguous. The V and J ends lost 2 bases and 0 bases respectively, with 5 bases between them. CDR1 and CDR2 (germline): ENHRY, SYGVKD. This CDR3 comprises 14 residues.

The sample holds a few counts of this clonotype. J is TRBJ2-1 and V is TRBV6-1; D tentatively reads TRBD1 or TRBD2 (6 bases each). Germline CDR1 reads MNHNS; CDR2 reads SASEGT. Trimming shortened V by 8 bases and J by 8 bases, and 16 bases separated the two germline ends. The CDR3 has 13 amino acids. The CDR3 spells CASRRGEIDEQFF. The CDR3 DNA reads TGTGCCAGCCGGAGGGGGGAGATCGATGAGCAGTTCTTC.